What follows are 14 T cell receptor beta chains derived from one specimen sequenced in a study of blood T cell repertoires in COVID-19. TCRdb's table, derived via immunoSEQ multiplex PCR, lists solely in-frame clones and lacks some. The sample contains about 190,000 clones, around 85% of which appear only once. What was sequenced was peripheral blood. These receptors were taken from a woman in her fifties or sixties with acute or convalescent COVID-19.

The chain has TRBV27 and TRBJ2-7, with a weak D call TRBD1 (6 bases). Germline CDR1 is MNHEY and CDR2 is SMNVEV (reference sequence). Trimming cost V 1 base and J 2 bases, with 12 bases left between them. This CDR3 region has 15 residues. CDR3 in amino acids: CASSLYPRGTYEQYF. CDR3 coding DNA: TGTGCCAGCAGTTTATACCCTAGGGGGACCTACGAGCAGTACTTC.

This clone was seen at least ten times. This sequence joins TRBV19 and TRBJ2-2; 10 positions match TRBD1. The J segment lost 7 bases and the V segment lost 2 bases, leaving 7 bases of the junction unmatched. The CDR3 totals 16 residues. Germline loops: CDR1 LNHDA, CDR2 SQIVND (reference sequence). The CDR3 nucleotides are TGTGCCAGTAGTATACTTGACAGGGGGCTGAACGGGGAGCTGTTTTTT. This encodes CASSILDRGLNGELFF. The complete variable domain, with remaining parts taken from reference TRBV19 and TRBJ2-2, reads DGGITQSPKYLFRKEGQNVTLSCEQNLNHDAMYWYRQDPGQGLRLIYYSQIVNDFQKGDIAEGYSVSREKKESFPLTVTSAQKNPTAFYLCASSILDRGLNGELFFGEGSRLTVL.

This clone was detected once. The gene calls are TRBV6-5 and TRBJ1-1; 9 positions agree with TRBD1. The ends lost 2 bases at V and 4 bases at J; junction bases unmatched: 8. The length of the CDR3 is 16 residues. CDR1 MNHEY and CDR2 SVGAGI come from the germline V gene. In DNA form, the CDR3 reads TGTGCCAGCAGTTACACGGGACAGGGCGGGGGCACTGAAGCTTTCTTT. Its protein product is CASSYTGQGGGTEAFF.

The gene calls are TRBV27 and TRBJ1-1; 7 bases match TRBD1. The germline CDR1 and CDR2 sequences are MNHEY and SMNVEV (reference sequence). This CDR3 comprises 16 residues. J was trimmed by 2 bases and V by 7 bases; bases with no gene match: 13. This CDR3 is CASTPWGGQDNTEAFF. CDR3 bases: TGTGCCAGCACACCTTGGGGAGGACAGGATAACACTGAAGCTTTCTTT.

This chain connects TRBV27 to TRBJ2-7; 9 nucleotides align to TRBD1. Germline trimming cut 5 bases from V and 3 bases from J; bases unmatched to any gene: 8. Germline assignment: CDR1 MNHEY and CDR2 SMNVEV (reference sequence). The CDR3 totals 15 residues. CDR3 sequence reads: CASSIYRGRGYEQYF. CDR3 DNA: TGTGCCAGCAGTATCTACAGGGGGCGCGGCTACGAGCAGTACTTC.

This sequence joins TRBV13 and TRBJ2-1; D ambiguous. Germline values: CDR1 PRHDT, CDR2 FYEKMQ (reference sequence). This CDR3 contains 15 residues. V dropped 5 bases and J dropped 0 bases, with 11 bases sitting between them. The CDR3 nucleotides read TGTGCCAGCAGCCCATACGGTGACTCCTACAATGAGCAGTTCTTC. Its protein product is CASSPYGDSYNEQFF.

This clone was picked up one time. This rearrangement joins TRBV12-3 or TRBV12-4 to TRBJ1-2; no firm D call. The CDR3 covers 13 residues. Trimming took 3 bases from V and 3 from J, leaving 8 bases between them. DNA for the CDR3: TGTGCCAGCAGTTTTCTCGGTGACTATGGCTACACCTTC. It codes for CASSFLGDYGYTF.

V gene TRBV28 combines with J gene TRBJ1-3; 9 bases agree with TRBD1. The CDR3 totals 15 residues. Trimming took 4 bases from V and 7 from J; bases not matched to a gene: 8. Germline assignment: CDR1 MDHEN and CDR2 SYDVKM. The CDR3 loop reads CASSSGTGIENTIYF. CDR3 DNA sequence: TGTGCCAGCAGTTCAGGGACAGGGATTGAGAACACCATATATTTT.

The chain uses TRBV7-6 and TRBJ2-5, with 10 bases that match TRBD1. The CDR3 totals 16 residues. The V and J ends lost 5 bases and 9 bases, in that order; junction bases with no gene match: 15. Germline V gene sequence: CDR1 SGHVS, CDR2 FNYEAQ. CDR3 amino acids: CASSPGTGVQSEAQYF. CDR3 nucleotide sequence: TGTGCCAGCAGCCCAGGGACAGGGGTTCAAAGTGAGGCCCAGTACTTC. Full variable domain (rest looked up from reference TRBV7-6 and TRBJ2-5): GAGVSQSPRYKVTKRGQDVALRCDPISGHVSLYWYRQALGQGPEFLTYFNYEAQQDKSGLPNDRFSAERPEGSISTLTIQRTEQRDSAMYRCASSPGTGVQSEAQYFGPGTRLLVL.

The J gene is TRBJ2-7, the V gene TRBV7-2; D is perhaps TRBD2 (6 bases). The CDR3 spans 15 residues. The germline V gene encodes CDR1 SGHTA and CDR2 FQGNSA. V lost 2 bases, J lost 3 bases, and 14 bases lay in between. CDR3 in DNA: TGTGCCAGCAGCTTAAGGGCTAGCGAGAGCTACGAGCAGTACTTC. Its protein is CASSLRASESYEQYF.

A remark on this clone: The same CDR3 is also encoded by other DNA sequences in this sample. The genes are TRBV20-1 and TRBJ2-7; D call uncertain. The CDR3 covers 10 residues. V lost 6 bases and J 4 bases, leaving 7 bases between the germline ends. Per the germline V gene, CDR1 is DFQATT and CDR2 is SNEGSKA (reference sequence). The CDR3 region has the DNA TGCAGTGCGCGGCTATACGAGCAGTACTTC. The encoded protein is CSARLYEQYF.

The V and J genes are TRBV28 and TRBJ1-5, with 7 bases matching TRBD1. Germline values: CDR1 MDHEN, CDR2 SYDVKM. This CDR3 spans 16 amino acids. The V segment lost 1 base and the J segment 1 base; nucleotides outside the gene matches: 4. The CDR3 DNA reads TGTGCCAGCAGTTTATTGAAGGGGGCAAGCAATCAGCCCCAGCATTTT. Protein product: CASSLLKGASNQPQHF.

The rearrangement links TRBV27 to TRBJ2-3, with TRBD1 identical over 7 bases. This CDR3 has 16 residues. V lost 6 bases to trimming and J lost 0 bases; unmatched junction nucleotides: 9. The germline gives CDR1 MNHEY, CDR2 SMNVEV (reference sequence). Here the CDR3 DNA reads TGTGCCAGCAGCCCTCCGGACAGGATTAGCACAGATACGCAGTATTTT. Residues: CASSPPDRISTDTQYF.

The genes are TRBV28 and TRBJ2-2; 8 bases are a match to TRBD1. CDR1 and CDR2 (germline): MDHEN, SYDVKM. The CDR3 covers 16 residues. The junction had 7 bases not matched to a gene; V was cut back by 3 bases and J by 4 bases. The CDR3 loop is CASSFARTGSTGELFF. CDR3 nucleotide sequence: TGTGCCAGCAGTTTCGCCCGGACAGGGAGCACCGGGGAGCTGTTTTTT.